This T cell receptor (beta chain) was identified during a study of cytomegalovirus exposure and HLA in healthy donors. Here immunoSEQ multiplex PCR was the method, and the copy in TCRdb shows in-frame clones only, minus some. The sample has about 200,000 clones; around 90% are singletons. Only one count was recorded for this clone. Its antigen is undetermined. CDR1 is MDHEN and CDR2 is SYDVKM in the germline V gene. CDR3 size: 17 residues. Trimming took 6 bases from V and 1 from J; bases not matched to a gene: 6. General study points: High sensitivity and specificity were reportedly achieved when the classifier diagnosed cytomegalovirus status. The study flagged 150 to 200 TCR beta chains as cytomegalovirus-associated.

The chain combines TRBV28 with TRBJ2-4, with TRBD2 identical over 13 bases. The specimen sequenced was PBMCs. This TCR derives from a woman aged 18-29 years in good health and CMV-seronegative. CDR3 protein: CASRGTSGEGAKNIQYF. Here the CDR3 DNA reads TGTGCCAGCAGAGGGACTAGCGGGGAGGGGGCCAAAAACATTCAGTACTTC.